The clone carrying this T cell receptor (beta chain) showed up many times. CDR3 length: 14 amino acids. V lost 1 base and J 7 bases, leaving 8 bases between the germline ends. The V gene's germline CDR1 is SGHTA and CDR2 FQGNSA. TCRdb processed the RT-PCR reads anew with MiXCR; each CDR3 protein has one entry. This repertoire shows around 700,000 distinct CDR3 sequences, approximately 15% found once; its top ten account for 3% to 4.5%. The receptor comes from a female donor in good health, serving as a healthy control. Sequenced: memory CD4+ T cells from blood. V usage is TRBV7-2 and J usage is TRBJ1-6; D gene uncertain. The CDR3 is CASSLGGHNSPLHF. The CDR3 nucleotides read TGTGCCAGCAGCTTAGGAGGGCACAATTCACCCCTCCACTTT.